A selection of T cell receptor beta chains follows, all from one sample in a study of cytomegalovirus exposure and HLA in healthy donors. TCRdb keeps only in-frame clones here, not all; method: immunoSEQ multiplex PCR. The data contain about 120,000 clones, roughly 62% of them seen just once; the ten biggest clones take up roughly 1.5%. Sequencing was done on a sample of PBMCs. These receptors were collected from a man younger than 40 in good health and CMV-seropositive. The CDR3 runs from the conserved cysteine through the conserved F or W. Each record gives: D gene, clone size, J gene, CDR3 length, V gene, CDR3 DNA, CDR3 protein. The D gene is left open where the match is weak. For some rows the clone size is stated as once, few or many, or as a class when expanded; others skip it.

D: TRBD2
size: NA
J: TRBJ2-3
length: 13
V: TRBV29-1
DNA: TGCAGCGTTGAGGGTAGCGGGAGAAATACGCAGTATTTT
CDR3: CSVEGSGRNTQYF

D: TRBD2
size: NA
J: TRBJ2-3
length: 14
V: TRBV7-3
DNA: TGTGCCAGCAGCCGGACTAGTGATGTAGATACGCAGTATTTT
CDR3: CASSRTSDVDTQYF

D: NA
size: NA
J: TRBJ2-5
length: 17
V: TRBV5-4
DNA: TGTGCCAGCAGTCCCCTACCCCCGCGGGGCTTCACGGAGACCCAGTACTTC
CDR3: CASSPLPPRGFTETQYF

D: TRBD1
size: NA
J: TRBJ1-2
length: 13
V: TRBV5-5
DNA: TGTGCCAGCAGCCCCGGGACAGGGAGGCCTTACACCTTC
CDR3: CASSPGTGRPYTF

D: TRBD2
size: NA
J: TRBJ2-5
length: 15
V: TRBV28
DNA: TGTGCCAGCAGATCAGCGGGAGGGCCCCAAGAGACCCAGTACTTC
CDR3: CASRSAGGPQETQYF

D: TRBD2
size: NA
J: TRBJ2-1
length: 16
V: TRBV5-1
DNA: TGCGCCAGCAGCTTAAGACTAGCGGGAGGGGACAATGAGCAGTTCTTC
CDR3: CASSLRLAGGDNEQFF

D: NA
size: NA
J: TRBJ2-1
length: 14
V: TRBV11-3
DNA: TGTGCCAGCAGCCTGAGGATCAGCCCCAATGAGCAGTTCTTC
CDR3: CASSLRISPNEQFF

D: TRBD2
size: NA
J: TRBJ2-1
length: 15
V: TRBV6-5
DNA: TGTGCCAGCAGTTTTTGGGGAGGGTTTGAAAATGAGCAGTTCTTC
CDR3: CASSFWGGFENEQFF

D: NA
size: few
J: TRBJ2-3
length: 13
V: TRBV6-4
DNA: TGTGCCAGCAGTGTCGGCGGGACAGATACGCAGTATTTT
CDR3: CASSVGGTDTQYF

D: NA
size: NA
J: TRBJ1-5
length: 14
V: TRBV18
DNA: TGTGCCAGCGCGTCCGGTTCTAGCAATCAGCCCCAGCATTTT
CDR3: CASASGSSNQPQHF

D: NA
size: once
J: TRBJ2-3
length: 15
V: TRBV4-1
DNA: TGCGCCAGCGGGAGAATGTCTTTAGAGACAGATACGCAGTATTTT
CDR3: CASGRMSLETDTQYF

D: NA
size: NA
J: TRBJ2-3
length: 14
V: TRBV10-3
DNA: TGTGCCATCAGGGGGGGGCAGGGGCAAGATACGCAGTATTTT
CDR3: CAIRGGQGQDTQYF

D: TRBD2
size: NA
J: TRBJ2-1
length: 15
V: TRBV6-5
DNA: TGTGCCAGCAGTTACCCCGCGCGGGAGAACAATGAGCAGTTCTTC
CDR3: CASSYPARENNEQFF

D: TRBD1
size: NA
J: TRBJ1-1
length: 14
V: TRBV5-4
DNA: TGTGCCAGCAGCTGGGGGGACAGGAACACTGAAGCTTTCTTT
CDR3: CASSWGDRNTEAFF

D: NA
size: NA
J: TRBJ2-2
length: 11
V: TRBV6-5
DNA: TGTGCCAGCGGCGAGCGGGGGGAGCTGTTTTTT
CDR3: CASGERGELFF

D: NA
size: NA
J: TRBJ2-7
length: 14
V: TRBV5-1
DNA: TGCGCCAGCAGCTTCGGGACATTTACCTACGAGCAGTACTTC
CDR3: CASSFGTFTYEQYF

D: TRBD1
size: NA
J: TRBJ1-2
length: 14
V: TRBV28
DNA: TGTGCCAGCAGTTTGCAGGGGGCGAACTATGGCTACACCTTC
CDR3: CASSLQGANYGYTF

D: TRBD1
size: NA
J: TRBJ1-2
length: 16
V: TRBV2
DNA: TGTGCCAGCAGTCCAGACCGACAGGGGGTGGGATATGGCTACACCTTC
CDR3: CASSPDRQGVGYGYTF

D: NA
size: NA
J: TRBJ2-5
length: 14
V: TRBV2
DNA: TGTGCCAGCACCTTACTCAGGACAGCGGAGACCCAGTACTTC
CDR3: CASTLLRTAETQYF

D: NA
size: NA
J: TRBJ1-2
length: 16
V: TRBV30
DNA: TGTGCCTGGAGTAGCCTTAGCCGACGGAGCTTCTATGGCTACACCTTC
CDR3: CAWSSLSRRSFYGYTF

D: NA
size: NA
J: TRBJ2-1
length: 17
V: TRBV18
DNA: TGTGCCAGCTCACCACCGCGATCCGGGAATCTCTACAATGAGCAGTTCTTC
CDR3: CASSPPRSGNLYNEQFF

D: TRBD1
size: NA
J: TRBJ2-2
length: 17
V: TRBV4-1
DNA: TGCGCCAGCAGCCAAGACCCGCGATCAGGGGGCACCGGGGAGCTGTTTTTT
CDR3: CASSQDPRSGGTGELFF

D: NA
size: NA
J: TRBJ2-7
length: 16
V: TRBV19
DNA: TGTGCCAGCCCTTTCCGACCCGAGGCAGGGGCCTACGAGCAGTACTTC
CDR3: CASPFRPEAGAYEQYF

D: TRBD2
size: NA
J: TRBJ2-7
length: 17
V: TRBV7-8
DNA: TGTGCCAGCAGGCAAGGAGCGTCGGGAGGCCGCCTCTACGAGCAGTACTTC
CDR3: CASRQGASGGRLYEQYF

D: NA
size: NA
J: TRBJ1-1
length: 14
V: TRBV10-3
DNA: TGTGCCATCAGTGAGTGGAGAGAGAACACTGAAGCTTTCTTT
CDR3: CAISEWRENTEAFF

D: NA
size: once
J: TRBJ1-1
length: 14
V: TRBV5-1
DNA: TGCGCCAGCAGCTTGGATTTTTCTGGCGGTGAAGCTTTCTTT
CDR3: CASSLDFSGGEAFF

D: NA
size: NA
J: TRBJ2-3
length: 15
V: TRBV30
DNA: TGTGCCTGGAGTGTCCCTACAGGGCTCACAGATACGCAGTATTTT
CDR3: CAWSVPTGLTDTQYF

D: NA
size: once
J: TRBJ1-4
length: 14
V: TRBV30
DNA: TGTGCCTGGAGTGAGGACAGCGGCTATGAAAAACTGTTTTTT
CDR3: CAWSEDSGYEKLFF

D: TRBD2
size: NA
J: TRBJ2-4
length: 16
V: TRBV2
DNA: TGTGCCAGCACCTTAGCGGGAGGGCTAGCCAAAAACATTCAGTACTTC
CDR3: CASTLAGGLAKNIQYF

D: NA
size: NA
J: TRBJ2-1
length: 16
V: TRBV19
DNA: TGTGCCAGTTCTAACTTTCTAGCGCCAGTTCAGAATGAGCAGTTCTTC
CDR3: CASSNFLAPVQNEQFF

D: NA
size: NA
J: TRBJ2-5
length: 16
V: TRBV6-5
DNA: TGTGCCAGCAGTTACTCGATGGCTAGCGCAAAAGAGACCCAGTACTTC
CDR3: CASSYSMASAKETQYF

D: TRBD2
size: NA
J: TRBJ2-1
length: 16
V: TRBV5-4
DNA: TGTGCCAGCAGCCCCGGGGGACTAGCGGGAGAGGATGAGCAGTTCTTC
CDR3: CASSPGGLAGEDEQFF

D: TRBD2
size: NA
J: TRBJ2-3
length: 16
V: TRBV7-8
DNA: TGTGCCAGCAGCCCCCCCCGGCTAGCGGGTATAGATACGCAGTATTTT
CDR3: CASSPPRLAGIDTQYF

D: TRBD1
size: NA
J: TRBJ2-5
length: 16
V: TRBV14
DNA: TGTGCCAGCAGTCACCGAGGGACAGGGGTTGTGGAGACCCAGTACTTC
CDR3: CASSHRGTGVVETQYF

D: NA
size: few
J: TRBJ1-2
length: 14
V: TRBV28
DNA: TGTGCCAGCAGTTCGGGGGGGCCCGATAGTGGCTACACCTTC
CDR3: CASSSGGPDSGYTF

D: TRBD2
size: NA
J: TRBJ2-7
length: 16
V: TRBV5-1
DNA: TGCGCCAGCAGCCCGGCTGGCACGGGAGGGCCAGGCGAGCAGTACTTC
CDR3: CASSPAGTGGPGEQYF

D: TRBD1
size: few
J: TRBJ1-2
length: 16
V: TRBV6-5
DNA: TGTGCCAGCAGTTACCGAGAATGGACAGGGGTCGGAGGCTACACCTTC
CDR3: CASSYREWTGVGGYTF

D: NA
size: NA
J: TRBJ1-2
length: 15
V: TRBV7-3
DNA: TGTGCCAGCAGCTTAGGGCAGGGACAAAACTATGGCTACACCTTC
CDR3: CASSLGQGQNYGYTF

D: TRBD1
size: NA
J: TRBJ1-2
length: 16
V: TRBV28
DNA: TGTGCCAGCAGTTTTAGGGACAGGGTGGTGGGCTATGGCTACACCTTC
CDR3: CASSFRDRVVGYGYTF

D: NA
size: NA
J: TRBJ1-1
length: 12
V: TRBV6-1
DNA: TGTGCCAGCAGTGAATCTAACACTGAAGCTTTCTTT
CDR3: CASSESNTEAFF

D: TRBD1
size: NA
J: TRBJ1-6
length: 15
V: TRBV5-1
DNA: TGCGCCAGCAGCTCCGGACAGGGTTTTAATTCACCCCTCCACTTT
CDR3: CASSSGQGFNSPLHF

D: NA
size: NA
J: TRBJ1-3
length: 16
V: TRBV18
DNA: TGTGCCAGCTCCCCGAACAGGGTCAGGATTGGAAACACCATATATTTT
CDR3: CASSPNRVRIGNTIYF

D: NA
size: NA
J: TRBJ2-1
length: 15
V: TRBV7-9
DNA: TGTGCCAGCAGCTTACAGGGGGGTACTTCCAATGAGCAGTTCTTC
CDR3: CASSLQGGTSNEQFF

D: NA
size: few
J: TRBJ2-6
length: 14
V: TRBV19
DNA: TGTGCCAGTAGGGCTCACTCTGGGGCCAACGTCCTGACTTTC
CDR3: CASRAHSGANVLTF

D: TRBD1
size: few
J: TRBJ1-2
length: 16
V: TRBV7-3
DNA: TGTGCCAGCAGCTTGGCGACAGGGGGCGGCCCATATGGCTACACCTTC
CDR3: CASSLATGGGPYGYTF